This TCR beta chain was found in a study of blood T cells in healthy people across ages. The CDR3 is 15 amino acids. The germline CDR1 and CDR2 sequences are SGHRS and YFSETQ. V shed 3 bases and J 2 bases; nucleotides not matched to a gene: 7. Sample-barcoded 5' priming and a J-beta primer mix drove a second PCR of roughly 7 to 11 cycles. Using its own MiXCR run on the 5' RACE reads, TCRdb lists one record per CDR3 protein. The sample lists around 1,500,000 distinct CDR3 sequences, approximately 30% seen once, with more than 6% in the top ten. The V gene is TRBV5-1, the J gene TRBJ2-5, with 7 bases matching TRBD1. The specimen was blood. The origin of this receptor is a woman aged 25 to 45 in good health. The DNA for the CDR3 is TGCGCCAGCAGCTCGGCGACAGGGCCTCAAGAGACCCAGTACTTC. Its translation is CASSSATGPQETQYF. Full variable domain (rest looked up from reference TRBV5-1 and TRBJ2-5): KAGVTQTPRYLIKTRGQQVTLSCSPISGHRSVSWYQQTPGQGLQFLFEYFSETQRNKGNFPGRFSGRQFSNSRSEMNVSTLELGDSALYLCASSSATGPQETQYFGPGTRLLVL.